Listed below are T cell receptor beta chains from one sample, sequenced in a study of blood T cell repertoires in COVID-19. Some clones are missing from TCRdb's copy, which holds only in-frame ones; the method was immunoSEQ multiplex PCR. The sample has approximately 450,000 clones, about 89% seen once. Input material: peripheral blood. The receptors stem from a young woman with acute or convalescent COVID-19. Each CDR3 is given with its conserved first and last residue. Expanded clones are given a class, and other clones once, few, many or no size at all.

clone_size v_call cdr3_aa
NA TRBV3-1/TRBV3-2 CASSGGGAGELFF
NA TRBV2 CASLGLAGEISEQFF
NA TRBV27 CASRSGTGSNQPQHF
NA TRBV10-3 CAISGKTGDLYNEQFF
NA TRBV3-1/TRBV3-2 CASSQDGGDEQFF
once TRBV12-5 CASGLVQTGGLYEQYF
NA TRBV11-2 CASSIRDLQETQYF
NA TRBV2 CASTQSQGLFYGYTF
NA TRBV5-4 CASSNPSEGPGGDQETQYF
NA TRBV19 CASSMGSSYNEQFF
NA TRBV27 CASSLAGTALKDNSPLHF
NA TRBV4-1 CASSQEGGENTEAFF
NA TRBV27 CASSSGTGLSNEQYF
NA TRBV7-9 CASSLGQFHEAFF
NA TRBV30 CAWSVLGGVEAQYF
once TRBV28 CASSYRPNRVDGYTF
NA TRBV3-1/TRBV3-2 CASSPPRPRSNEQFF